This T cell receptor beta chain stems from a study of CD8 T cells in ankylosing spondylitis. Overall study findings and caveats: Apparently characteristic of ankylosing spondylitis blood was a TCR beta motif (about eight highly homologous variants). With a CD8+ phenotype, disease-linked clones were relatively rare in peripheral blood. The study looked at matched synovial fluid samples from ankylosing spondylitis patients. Disease-linked clones were reported to be significantly enriched there.

Using its own MiXCR run on the 5' RACE reads, TCRdb lists one record per CDR3 protein. The sample includes around 540,000 distinct CDR3 sequences, roughly 13% of them seen just once. This clonotype was recorded a few times. Its target is unknown. Per germline, CDR1 SGHTA and CDR2 FQGNSA. Trimming took 5 bases from V and 3 from J; bases not matched to a gene: 9. The CDR3 contains 15 residues. The material sequenced was blood, either unsorted or a sorted T cell fraction (not recorded which). The sequence derives from a male donor with ankylosing spondylitis. The rearrangement uses TRBV7-2 and TRBJ2-7; 8 bases line up with TRBD1. CDR3 nucleotide sequence: TGTGCCAGCAGCCCTATACCCACAGGGGGCTACGAGCAGTACTTC. It translates to CASSPIPTGGYEQYF.